This passage covers 18 T cell receptor beta chains from one sample sequenced in a study of CD8 T cells in Susac syndrome. RNA in amounts of about 0.45 to 1 ug was reverse transcribed with random hexamers. TCRdb reprocessed the immunoSEQ multiplex PCR reads with MiXCR, giving one entry per CDR3 protein. The sample shows about 150,000 distinct CDR3 sequences, about 95% of them seen only once. The sample taken for sequencing was CD8+ T cells from PBMCs. The receptors were sampled from a human donor with multiple sclerosis.

This clonotype was picked up one time. The genes are TRBV29-1 and TRBJ2-5; the D gene is possibly TRBD1 (5 bases). The CDR3 runs to 15 residues. Germline assignment: CDR1 SQVTM and CDR2 ANQGSEA. Deletions cut 2 bases from V and 5 bases from J, with 18 bases between. DNA of the CDR3: TGCAGCGTTGAACGGAAGGGGCGCGGTAGGGAGACCCAGTACTTC. It is translated as CSVERKGRGRETQYF.

The chain couples TRBV30 to TRBJ1-6; a possible D gene is TRBD1 (5 bases). The germline gives CDR1 GTSNPN, CDR2 SVGIG (reference sequence). This CDR3 region has 14 residues. V was cut by 4 bases and J by 7 bases, with 14 bases left in between. Here the CDR3 reads CAWNGGVVNSPLHF. CDR3 coding DNA: TGTGCCTGGAATGGAGGGGTAGTAAATTCACCCCTCCACTTT. Based on the CDR3 plus reference TRBV30 and TRBJ1-6, the full variable domain is SQTIHQWPATLVQPVGSPLSLECTVEGTSNPNLYWYRQAAGRGLQLLFYSVGIGQISSEVPQNLSASRPQDRQFILSSKKLLLSDSGFYLCAWNGGVVNSPLHFGNGTRLTVT.

This chain links TRBV7-9 with TRBJ2-7; D is uncertain. Germline V gene data show CDR1 as SEHNR and CDR2 as FQNEAQ (reference sequence). Trimming took off 5 bases at V and 0 bases at J, with 8 bases between the two ends. CDR3 length: 13 residues. CDR3 loop: CASSTSSSYEQYV. For the CDR3, the DNA is TGTGCCAGCAGCACTTCGAGCTCCTACGAGCAGTACGTC.

This rearrangement joins TRBV3-1 to TRBJ2-2; D gene unclear. The CDR3 spans 14 residues. V was cut by 1 base and J by 5 bases, with 8 bases left in between. Germline V lookup: CDR1 LGHDT, CDR2 YNNKEL (reference sequence). This CDR3 is CASSQVTGTGELFF. CDR3 sequence (DNA): TGTGCCAGCAGCCAAGTAACCGGGACCGGGGAGCTGTTTTTT.

The chain joins TRBV3-1 to TRBJ1-1, with TRBD1 as a possible D gene (5 bases). V was clipped by 2 bases and J by 4 bases, with 14 bases between them. Germline V gene sequence: CDR1 LGHDT, CDR2 YNNKEL (reference sequence). This CDR3 spans 15 amino acids. The CDR3: CASSQLRGGATEAFF. CDR3 in DNA: TGTGCCAGCAGCCAACTACGGGGGGGAGCCACTGAAGCTTTCTTT.

The table lists this clonotype with a count of one. V gene TRBV4-1 combines with J gene TRBJ2-1; 9 positions match TRBD1. This CDR3 contains 13 residues. Germline V CDR1 and CDR2: MGHRA, YSYEKL. J gave up 8 bases and V 7 bases, and 6 bases lay outside the gene matches. CDR3 sequence reads: CASNRGRMDEQFF. The CDR3, as DNA: TGCGCCAGCAACAGGGGGCGAATGGATGAGCAGTTCTTC.

A single count supports this clonotype. The chain uses TRBV9 and TRBJ2-3; no definite D call. Trimming removed 3 bases from V and 0 bases from J, with 8 bases in between. Looked up from germline, CDR1 is SGDLS and CDR2 is YYNGEE. The CDR3 sequence is 14 residues long. CDR3 DNA sequence: TGTGCCAGCAGCGAGCTTGGGAGCACAGATACGCAGTATTTT. This codes for CASSELGSTDTQYF.

The gene calls are TRBV27 and TRBJ2-7; the D gene is possibly TRBD2 (5 bases). The CDR3 runs 13 residues. V was shortened by 3 bases and J by 3 bases, with 9 bases between the two germline ends. Germline V CDR1 and CDR2: MNHEY, SMNVEV (reference sequence). The CDR3 spells CASSFGDIYEQYF. DNA for the CDR3: TGTGCCAGCAGTTTCGGGGATATCTACGAGCAGTACTTC.

This clonotype was detected only once. The rearrangement joins TRBV30 to TRBJ1-2, with D possibly matching TRBD1 (6 bases). Germline V gene lookup returns CDR1 GTSNPN and CDR2 SVGIG (reference sequence). The CDR3 has 13 residues. V lost 3 bases, J lost 8 bases, and 16 bases lay in between. In DNA form, the CDR3 reads TGTGCCTGGAGCGGTGGCAGGGGAGAAGGCTACACCTTC. It yields the protein CAWSGGRGEGYTF. The variable domain in full, completed from reference TRBV30 and TRBJ1-2, reads SQTIHQWPATLVQPVGSPLSLECTVEGTSNPNLYWYRQAAGRGLQLLFYSVGIGQISSEVPQNLSASRPQDRQFILSSKKLLLSDSGFYLCAWSGGRGEGYTFGSGTRLTVV.

V usage is TRBV7-9 and J usage is TRBJ2-5; 10 bases agree with TRBD1. The length of the CDR3 is 16 residues. Germline CDR1 is SEHNR and CDR2 is FQNEAQ (reference sequence). V lost 6 bases, J lost 5 bases, and 12 bases stayed unmatched. CDR3 sequence (DNA): TGTGCCAGCAGTTCCCAGCGGGGACAGGGGACGGAGACCCAGTACTTC. Its protein is CASSSQRGQGTETQYF.

The chain uses TRBV27 and TRBJ1-6; D may be TRBD1 (6 bases). V shed 5 bases and J shed 1 base, with 12 bases lying between them. CDR3 length equals 16 residues. Germline loops: CDR1 MNHEY, CDR2 SMNVEV (reference sequence). CDR3 nucleotide sequence: TGTGCCAGCAGTCCTCAGACAGGTTCCTATAATTCACCCCTCCACTTT. Its protein is CASSPQTGSYNSPLHF.

The chain carries TRBV6-5 and TRBJ2-1, with TRBD2 matching over 8 bases. Per the germline V gene, CDR1 is MNHEY and CDR2 is SVGAGI. With V trimmed by 6 bases and J by 6 bases, 4 bases remained unmatched. There are 13 residues in the CDR3. CDR3 loop: CASSPGLANEQFF. In DNA, the CDR3 is TGTGCCAGCAGCCCCGGACTAGCCAATGAGCAGTTCTTC.

This clonotype showed up just once. This chain connects TRBV12-3 or TRBV12-4 to TRBJ1-2; D gene uncertain. Trimming took 10 bases from V and 2 from J, leaving 17 bases between them. The CDR3 runs to 14 residues. CDR3 bases: TGTGCCACCCCGGAGGCAGATCAAAACTATGGCTACACCTTC. It yields the protein CATPEADQNYGYTF.

This clonotype has only one observation. The chain joins TRBV19 to TRBJ1-1; D possibly corresponds to TRBD1 (6 bases). V was cut by 10 bases and J by 5 bases, with 11 bases left in between. This CDR3 contains 11 residues. Germline CDR1 and CDR2: LNHDA and SQIVND (reference sequence). CDR3 bases: TGTGCCACGACAGGATGGACTGAAGCTTTCTTT. Amino acids: CATTGWTEAFF. The full variable domain, with the rest looked up from reference TRBV19 and TRBJ1-1, is DGGITQSPKYLFRKEGQNVTLSCEQNLNHDAMYWYRQDPGQGLRLIYYSQIVNDFQKGDIAEGYSVSREKKESFPLTVTSAQKNPTAFYLCATTGWTEAFFGQGTRLTVV.

The J gene is TRBJ1-1, the V gene TRBV20-1; D gene unclear. V lost 0 bases and J 3 bases, leaving 8 bases between the germline ends. CDR3 length: 13 amino acids. CDR1 and CDR2 from the germline V gene are DFQATT and SNEGSKA (reference sequence). The CDR3, as DNA: TGCAGTGCTAGAGATCTGAACCACACTGAAGCTTTCTTT. It encodes CSARDLNHTEAFF.

This chain connects TRBV13 to TRBJ2-4, with D possibly being TRBD1 (8 bases). V lost 5 bases and J 7 bases, leaving 21 bases between the germline ends. The CDR3 is 16 residues long. Germline CDR1 is PRHDT and CDR2 is FYEKMQ (reference sequence). CDR3 loop: CASSPTTGGDLNIQYF. CDR3 in DNA: TGTGCCAGCAGCCCAACTACAGGGGGGGACTTGAACATTCAGTACTTC.

The V call is TRBV3-1, the J call TRBJ1-1; D is ambiguous. V was trimmed by 3 bases and J by 4 bases, leaving 6 bases between them. Germline V gives CDR1 LGHDT, CDR2 YNNKEL (reference sequence). The CDR3 covers 12 residues. The DNA of the CDR3 is TGTGCCAGCAGCCAGGGAATCACTGAAGCTTTCTTT. The encoded protein is CASSQGITEAFF. The full variable domain, its missing parts supplied by reference TRBV3-1 and TRBJ1-1, is DTAVSQTPKYLVTQMGNDKSIKCEQNLGHDTMYWYKQDSKKFLKIMFSYNNKELIINETVPNRFSPKSPDKAHLNLHINSLELGDSAVYFCASSQGITEAFFGQGTRLTVV.

J is TRBJ1-3 and V is TRBV2, with D uncertain. Looked up from germline, CDR1 is SNHLY and CDR2 is FYNNEI. V gave up 1 base and J gave up 3 bases, with 10 bases separating them. The CDR3 extends over 15 amino acids. In DNA form, the CDR3 reads TGTGCCAGCAGTGAAGTGACTGGGATTGGAAACACCATATATTTT. It codes for CASSEVTGIGNTIYF.